This T cell receptor (beta chain) was recovered during a study of blood T cell repertoires in COVID-19. Study information: COVID-19 samples, acute and convalescent, were from the United States, Italy and Spain. PBMCs, B-cell-depleted T cells, or T cells provided the cDNA or gDNA that made up the material.

The CDR3 consists of 16 residues. V lost 1 base and J lost 6; bases outside the gene matches: 11. The germline V gene encodes CDR1 LGHNA and CDR2 YSLEER. Clones were sequenced by immunoSEQ multiplex PCR, and TCRdb holds only the in-frame ones, with some missing. The repertoire includes around 85,000 clones, about 90% of them detected once, and around 4.7% sits in the top ten. The chain uses TRBV4-3 and TRBJ2-7; 8 bases map to TRBD2. The receptor comes from a woman older than 75 with active or convalescent COVID-19. The specimen was peripheral blood. The CDR3 loop is CASSQGTSIPEFEQYF. CDR3 sequence (DNA): TGCGCCAGCAGCCAAGGGACTAGCATTCCGGAGTTCGAGCAGTACTTC.